Sequencing of this T cell receptor beta chain was carried out in a study of blood T cell repertoires in COVID-19. Whole-study context: Samples representing acute and convalescent COVID-19 were sourced from the United States, Italy and Spain. PBMCs, B-cell-depleted T cells, or T cells were the source of the cDNA or gDNA that made up the material.

In germline, CDR1 is SQVTM, CDR2 ANQGSEA. The CDR3 contains 12 residues. Original methodology: Estimates of nucleated cell counts were drawn from the amplification of reference gene primers. Libraries were prepared by immunoSEQ multiplex PCR; TCRdb keeps only in-frame clonotypes and omits some of them. From that table come the V and J calls and clone size; the DNA was used to work out D and trimming. The data contain about 230,000 clones, about 86% of them singletons. The chain links TRBV29-1 to TRBJ1-1; unclear D gene. The sequencing input was peripheral blood. This receptor was obtained from a man aged 50 to 60 with active or convalescent COVID-19. The chain's CDR3 is CGCSRSNTEAFF. The CDR3 nucleotides are TGCGGCTGTAGCAGATCGAACACTGAAGCTTTCTTT.